The present T cell receptor (beta chain) was sequenced within a study of blood T cell repertoires in COVID-19. Study summary: The United States, Italy and Spain supplied acute and convalescent COVID-19 samples. PBMCs, B-cell-depleted T cells, or T cells provided the cDNA or gDNA that made up the material.

Study members were between 18 and 89 years old and lived in some 22 US regions. CDR3 length: 14 amino acids. Germline assignment: CDR1 DFQATT and CDR2 SNEGSKA (reference sequence). Trimming left V 3 bases short and J 0 bases short, with 11 bases between. Study processing details: Cell counts per sample came from amplifying reference gene primers. The protocol was immunoSEQ multiplex PCR, while the TCRdb copy is restricted to in-frame clones and leaves out a portion. V and J calls and clone size come straight from that table; D and trimming were deduced from the DNA. The sample includes roughly 140,000 clones, roughly 90% seen only once; the top ten take approximately 1.3%.

V usage is TRBV20-1 and J usage is TRBJ1-2; D unclear. This sequence was found in a woman aged 30 to 39 with acute COVID-19. What was sequenced was PBMCs or T cells enriched from blood (not recorded which). CDR3 in amino acids: CSASQHSTNYGYTF. The CDR3 bases are TGCAGTGCTAGTCAGCATAGCACTAACTATGGCTACACCTTC.